These T cell receptor beta chains were read from a single sample in a study of CD8 T cells in ankylosing spondylitis. TCRdb used MiXCR to reprocess the 5' RACE reads, holding one entry per CDR3 protein. The table records about 39,000 distinct CDR3 sequences, over 3.5% of them present only once. The material sequenced was blood, either unsorted or a sorted T cell fraction (not recorded which). The receptors come from a female donor with ankylosing spondylitis or in good health (not recorded which). CDR3s include the opening cysteine and the closing phenylalanine or tryptophan. Each record gives: J gene, D gene, V gene, clone size, CDR3 DNA, CDR3 protein. The D gene is left open where the match is weak. Expanded clones are given a class, and other clones once, few, many or no size at all.

>TRBJ2-5|.|TRBV9|.
TGTGCCAGCAGCGTAGAGGGCTGGGGATCGGAGACCCAGTACTTC
CASSVEGWGSETQYF
>TRBJ1-3|.|TRBV9|many
TGTGCCAGCAGCGTAGGAGAGGAGGCCATATATTTT
CASSVGEEAIYF
>TRBJ2-7|.|TRBV9|many
TGTGCCAGCAGTCCCGTCCGGTCCCCTACGGAGCAGTACTTC
CASSPVRSPTEQYF
>TRBJ1-2|.|TRBV24-1|many
TGTGCCCGACCAGGGCGGGCTTTAGCTAACTATGGCTACACCTTC
CARPGRALANYGYTF
>TRBJ2-4|TRBD1|TRBV9|many
TGTGCCAGCAGCGGCGGGACAGGGGGTTCAAAAAACTTTCAGTACTTC
CASSGGTGGSKNFQYF
>TRBJ1-1|.|TRBV9|many
TGTGCCAGCAGCGCCCGGTATGAGGGGGGGGTCGCTGAAGCTTTCTTT
CASSARYEGGVAEAFF
>TRBJ2-2|TRBD2|TRBV9|many
TGTGCCAGCAGCTCGAGGACTAGCGGGGTAACCGGGGAGCTGTTTTTT
CASSSRTSGVTGELFF
>TRBJ2-5|.|TRBV9|many
TGTGCCAGCAGCGTAGCAGGGCTGCAAGAGACCCAGTACTTC
CASSVAGLQETQYF
>TRBJ2-1|.|TRBV9|.
TGTGCCAGCAGCGTAGTACAGTCGAATGAGCAGTTCTTC
CASSVVQSNEQFF
>TRBJ2-6|TRBD2|TRBV9|many
TGTGCCAGCAGCCTAGTTAGCGGGGGAAGCTCTGGGGCCAACGTCCTGACTTTC
CASSLVSGGSSGANVLTF
>TRBJ2-3|.|TRBV9|many
TGTGCCAGCAGCGTAGAAGGCAGCCTTAGCACAGATACGCAGTATTTT
CASSVEGSLSTDTQYF
>TRBJ1-2|TRBD1|TRBV9|many
TGTGCCAGCAGCACGCACAGGGGAGACGGCTACACCTTC
CASSTHRGDGYTF
>TRBJ2-3|.|TRBV9|many
TGTGCCAGCAGCGTAGTGGGAGCAGATACGCAGTATTTT
CASSVVGADTQYF
>TRBJ1-2|TRBD1|TRBV9|many
TGTGCCAGCAGCGTTATAGGGGGCTTTGACTATGGCTACACCTTC
CASSVIGGFDYGYTF
>TRBJ2-7|.|TRBV9|many
TGTGCCAGCAGCTGGGGTAACGAGCAGTACTTC
CASSWGNEQYF
>TRBJ2-1|.|TRBV9|many
TGTGCCAGCAGCGCCGGGGTTCCCGGGGGTTTCAATGAGCAGTTCTTC
CASSAGVPGGFNEQFF
>TRBJ2-3|.|TRBV9|many
TGTGCCAGCACTGGCCTTCTCACAGATACGCAGTATTTT
CASTGLLTDTQYF
>TRBJ2-7|.|TRBV9|many
TGTGCCAGCAGCCGGACGAGCACCAACTACGAGCAGTACTTC
CASSRTSTNYEQYF
>TRBJ2-7|.|TRBV9|many
TGTGCCAGCAGCGGCCCCGGGGGATCCAGTGGCTACGAGCAGTACTTC
CASSGPGGSSGYEQYF
>TRBJ2-3|.|TRBV9|many
TGTGCCAGCAGCCCAATGATAGCGGATACGCAGTATTTT
CASSPMIADTQYF
>TRBJ2-2|.|TRBV9|many
TGTGCCAGCAGCGCGCAGGGGGGAGGGACCGGGGAGCTGTTTTTT
CASSAQGGGTGELFF
>TRBJ1-1|TRBD1|TRBV9|.
TGTGCCAGCAGCGTAGTGTCCGGGACAGGGACTGAAGCTTTCTTT
CASSVVSGTGTEAFF
>TRBJ2-2|.|TRBV9|many
TGTGCCAGCAGCCGCACAGAAGCGAACACCGGGGAGCTGTTTTTT
CASSRTEANTGELFF
>TRBJ2-7|.|TRBV9|many
TGTGCCAGCAGCGTAGGGACACCCTCTGTAGAGCAGTACTTC
CASSVGTPSVEQYF
>TRBJ2-2|TRBD1|TRBV9|few
TGTGCCAGCAGCTATTGGACAGGGCAAAACACCGGGGAGCTGTTTTTT
CASSYWTGQNTGELFF
>TRBJ1-5|.|TRBV9|many
TGTGCCAGCAGCGTAGGCGGGACAACGAATCAGCCCCAGCATTTT
CASSVGGTTNQPQHF
>TRBJ1-6|TRBD1|TRBV9|many
TGTGCCAGCAGCGTAGAGGGACAGAATAATTCACCCCTCCACTTT
CASSVEGQNNSPLHF
>TRBJ1-1|.|TRBV9|.
TGTGCCAGCAGCGGGGATTTATGGACTGAAGCTTTCTTT
CASSGDLWTEAFF
>TRBJ2-3|TRBD2|TRBV9|many
TGTGCCAGCAGCTTGGGGGGGACTGGCACAGATACGCAGTATTTT
CASSLGGTGTDTQYF
>TRBJ1-4|TRBD1|TRBV9|many
TGTGCCAGCAGCGTCGGACAGGGAGGTAATGAAAAACTGTTTTTT
CASSVGQGGNEKLFF
>TRBJ2-3|TRBD1|TRBV9|.
TGTGCCAGCAGCTGGGGACAGGCTAGCACAGATACGCAGTATTTT
CASSWGQASTDTQYF
>TRBJ2-3|.|TRBV9|many
TGTGCCAGCAGCGTAGAACAGGGAAGGGCTACGCAGTATTTT
CASSVEQGRATQYF
>TRBJ2-2|.|TRBV9|many
TGTGCCAGCAGTCAACCTTGGGGGGAGCTGTTTTTT
CASSQPWGELFF
>TRBJ2-2|.|TRBV9|many
TGTGCCAGCAGCCCCCGGACAGGGAGGGCCGCGAACACCGGGGAGCTGTTTTTT
CASSPRTGRAANTGELFF
>TRBJ2-7|.|TRBV9|.
TGTGCCAGCAGCGTAGCTTGGAGCGACAACTACGAGCAGTACTTC
CASSVAWSDNYEQYF
>TRBJ2-3|.|TRBV9|many
TGTGCCAGCAGCGTAAGAGCCGGGGATACCACAGATACGCAGTATTTT
CASSVRAGDTTDTQYF
>TRBJ2-3|.|TRBV9|many
TGTGCCAGCAGCAACGTGAGGGGCCCTCGTGAAGATACGCAGTATTTT
CASSNVRGPREDTQYF
>TRBJ2-3|.|TRBV9|many
TGTGCCAGCAGCGCCGGCGTGGGAAGCACAGATACGCAGTATTTT
CASSAGVGSTDTQYF
>TRBJ2-7|.|TRBV9|many
TGTGCCAGCAGCCCCCGGGACCGTTCGGTGGAGCAGTACTTC
CASSPRDRSVEQYF
>TRBJ2-1|.|TRBV9|many
TGTGCCAGCAGCGTAGTAGGGGGGACCTCCTACAATGAGCAGTTCTTC
CASSVVGGTSYNEQFF
>TRBJ2-7|TRBD1|TRBV9|many
TGTGCCAGCAGCGTCGGACAGGGGGCCGACGAGCAGTACTTC
CASSVGQGADEQYF
>TRBJ2-6|.|TRBV9|few
TGTGCCAGCAGCGCCCGAGTGTGGGGCAGTGGGGCCAACGTCCTGACTTTC
CASSARVWGSGANVLTF
>TRBJ1-2|.|TRBV9|many
TGTGCCAGCAGTTACGGACGGTGGTCGGATGGCTACACCTTC
CASSYGRWSDGYTF
>TRBJ2-2|.|TRBV9|many
TGTGCCGGGACCAACGGGATATGGACCGGGGAGCTGTTTTTT
CAGTNGIWTGELFF
>TRBJ2-3|.|TRBV9|many
TGTGCCAGCAGCTCTCGTCAAGGCGGGACACAGCACACAGATACGCAGTATTTT
CASSSRQGGTQHTDTQYF
>TRBJ2-5|.|TRBV9|many
TGTGCCAGCAGCGTAGTGGGGGGCGAGGCCGGAGAGACCCAGTACTTC
CASSVVGGEAGETQYF
>TRBJ1-2|.|TRBV9|medium-sized
TGTGCCAGCAGCCCGAGGGAGCCTTCGTATGGCTACACCTTC
CASSPREPSYGYTF
>TRBJ2-3|TRBD2|TRBV9|many
TGTGCCAGCAGCCCCCGGTTGAGCGGGGGGGCAGATACGCAGTATTTT
CASSPRLSGGADTQYF
>TRBJ1-2|.|TRBV9|.
TGTGCCAGCAGCGTAAGTGCGGATCCTAACTATGGCTACACCTTC
CASSVSADPNYGYTF
>TRBJ1-1|.|TRBV9|many
TGTGCCAGCAGCGCCCGGGACGGCTCGAACACTGAAGCTTTCTTT
CASSARDGSNTEAFF
>TRBJ1-3|.|TRBV9|many
TGTGCCAGCAGCGTAGCTCAGGGGAAAGCCTCTGGAAACACCATATATTTT
CASSVAQGKASGNTIYF
>TRBJ2-6|TRBD2|TRBV9|many
TGTGCCAGCAGCGTCTTAGCGGGGGGGTCCTCTGGGGCCAACGTCCTGACTTTC
CASSVLAGGSSGANVLTF
>TRBJ1-4|.|TRBV9|many
TGTGCCAGCAGCGCCACTCGGGGGGGCGCAACTAATGAAAAACTGTTTTTT
CASSATRGGATNEKLFF
>TRBJ2-7|.|TRBV9|many
TGTGCCAGCAGCGCAGACCTGCTGTCCTACGAGCAGTACTTC
CASSADLLSYEQYF
>TRBJ1-1|.|TRBV9|medium-sized
TGTGCCAGCAGCGTAGAGGAGGGAGGGAGGAACACTGAAGCTTTCTTT
CASSVEEGGRNTEAFF
>TRBJ1-5|TRBD1|TRBV9|many
TGTGCCAGCAGCGTCACAGGGGGCAATCAGCCCCAGCATTTT
CASSVTGGNQPQHF
>TRBJ2-1|.|TRBV9|many
TGTGCCAGCAGCGTAGTGTGGGAGTCCTACAATGAGCAGTTCTTC
CASSVVWESYNEQFF